The clone carrying this T cell receptor (beta chain) was seen only once. This CDR3 spans 16 amino acids. The V gene's germline CDR1 is SGHRS and CDR2 YFSETQ. J was trimmed by 7 bases and V by 0 bases; bases with no gene match: 9. Original analysis: Scientists estimated how many nucleated cells there were by amplifying reference gene primers. Libraries were prepared by immunoSEQ multiplex PCR; TCRdb keeps only in-frame clonotypes and omits some of them. That table supplies the V and J calls and clone size; D and trimming were determined from the DNA. Of approximately 200,000 clones in the sample, more than 65% were seen once. This sample is part of a study of blood T cell repertoires in COVID-19. Overall study: The United States, Italy and Spain were the sources of the acute and convalescent COVID-19 samples. PBMCs, B-cell-depleted T cells, or T cells provided the cDNA or gDNA that made up the material.

Sequencing was done on a sample of peripheral blood. This sequence joins TRBV5-1 and TRBJ2-1, with 8 bases matching TRBD2. This sequence was found in a woman in her thirties who had recovered from COVID-19. This CDR3 reads CASSLEPSGRGNEQFF. The CDR3 DNA follows: TGCGCCAGCAGCTTGGAGCCCAGCGGGAGAGGGAATGAGCAGTTCTTC.